This T cell receptor (beta chain) was captured by sequencing in a study of cytomegalovirus exposure and HLA in healthy donors. Study-wide results and limits: In most subjects, TCR beta sequences reportedly gave accurate predictions of HLA-A and HLA-B alleles. Researchers reported in a later analysis that common viral pathogens appeared linked to several top clusters. Later genetic work tied a missense DCLRE1C variant to beta-chain V and J trimming. DRB1 had the most TCR associations and HLA-C the fewest, a later analysis found, with rates varying by HLA locus.

As concerns this clone: No antigen is known for it.

The V gene's germline CDR1 is LNHDA and CDR2 SQIVND (reference sequence). The CDR3 spans 15 residues. The V and J ends lost 7 bases and 3 bases respectively, with 17 bases between them. This PCR relied on a set of 60 Vbeta primers and 13 Jbeta primers. Measured with immunoSEQ multiplex PCR; TCRdb has only the in-frame clones, and not every one. The table records about 200,000 clones, around nine tenths of them present only once. The source is a woman aged 18-29 years in good health and CMV-seronegative. This chain connects TRBV19 to TRBJ2-3, with D possibly TRBD2 on 5 matching bases. The sequencing input was PBMCs. CDR3 region: CASTRGPGKTDTQYF. The CDR3 bases are TGTGCCAGTACGAGAGGACCCGGGAAAACAGATACGCAGTATTTT.